The 26 T cell receptor beta chains given below trace back to one sample, sequenced in a study of Ad26.COV2.S vaccination and SARS-CoV-2 variants. Treatment meaning: around 19 received Ad26.COV2.S at low or high dose, single or two shots; roughly five received placebo; per-sample allocation not given. It was on day 63 after the first vaccine or placebo injection that samples were taken. TCRdb's table, derived via immunoSEQ multiplex PCR, lists solely in-frame clones and lacks some. This table has some 480,000 clones, roughly 89% appearing once. Sequences were derived from peripheral blood, sampled in a trial of Ad26.COV2.S vaccine versus placebo. The receptors come from a person between 18 and 65 years old who received the Ad26.COV2.S COVID-19 vaccine or a placebo.

This chain connects TRBV18 to TRBJ1-1; 10 nucleotides line up with TRBD1. The germline CDR1 and CDR2 sequences are KGHSH and LQKENI. V gave up 1 base and J gave up 1 base; unmatched junction bases: 0. This CDR3 is built from 15 residues. This chain's CDR3 is CASSPRDRGNTEAFF. For the CDR3, the DNA is TGTGCCAGCTCACCACGGGACAGGGGGAACACTGAAGCTTTCTTT.

This clone has just a few counts. The chain combines TRBV11-2 with TRBJ2-7; 10 bases map to TRBD2. The CDR3 has 17 amino acids. Germline V CDR1 and CDR2: SGHAT, FQNNGV. The J segment lost 5 bases and the V segment lost 5 bases, leaving 15 bases of the junction unmatched. CDR3 coding DNA: TGTGCCAGCAGCCCTCGGAGTAGCGGGAGGCTGGGGAACGAGCAGTACTTC. As protein: CASSPRSSGRLGNEQYF.

V usage is TRBV6-1 and J usage is TRBJ1-3, with D perhaps matching TRBD1 (6 bases). Germline V gene data show CDR1 as MNHNS and CDR2 as SASEGT. The ends were cut back, 2 bases at V and 0 bases at J, with 11 bases in the middle. This CDR3 spans 16 amino acids. The CDR3 nucleotides are TGTGCCAGCAGTGAAATGGGCAGGGGCTCTGGAAACACCATATATTTT. This translates into CASSEMGRGSGNTIYF.

The V and J genes are TRBV7-9 and TRBJ1-2, with 9 bases fitting TRBD1. The V segment lost 5 bases and the J segment 3 bases; nucleotides outside the gene matches: 7. Germline CDR1 SEHNR, CDR2 FQNEAQ (reference sequence). The CDR3 has 15 residues. CDR3 region: CASSATGQGYYGYTF. Here the CDR3 DNA reads TGTGCCAGCAGCGCTACCGGACAGGGGTACTATGGCTACACCTTC.

The chain carries TRBV29-1 and TRBJ1-4, with unresolved D. The ends were cut back, 3 bases at V and 2 bases at J, with 7 bases in the middle. CDR3 length equals 13 residues. Germline V gene data show CDR1 as SQVTM and CDR2 as ANQGSEA. The CDR3 DNA is TGCAGCGTTGATAAGCTCACTAATGAAAAACTGTTTTTT. It encodes CSVDKLTNEKLFF.

The CDR3 reads CAWSAGAGTHSGKLFF. CDR3 nucleotides: TGTGCCTGGAGTGCCGGAGCTGGCACGCATAGTGGGAAACTGTTTTTT. The chain is built from TRBV30 and TRBJ1-4; no definite D call. CDR1 GTSNPN and CDR2 SVGIG come from the germline V gene (reference sequence). With 1 base removed from V and 11 bases from J, the gap between germline ends came to 23 bases. The CDR3 has 16 amino acids.

Only one count was recorded for this clone. The chain employs TRBV9 and TRBJ2-7; possible D gene TRBD2, 5 bases. The germline V gene has CDR1 SGDLS and CDR2 YYNGEE. CDR3 length equals 14 residues. V gave up 3 bases and J gave up 1 base, with 11 bases separating them. In nucleotides, the CDR3 is TGTGCCAGCAGCGAGGGAAGCGGATCCTACGAGCAGTACTTC. Translation: CASSEGSGSYEQYF.

This rearrangement joins TRBV5-1 to TRBJ2-5, with unresolved D. The V end was cut by 1 base, the J end by 4 bases, with 2 bases between. The CDR3 is 11 residues long. CDR1 and CDR2 from the germline V gene are SGHRS and YFSETQ. CDR3 loop: CASSLRETQYF. The CDR3 nucleotides are TGCGCCAGCAGCTTGAGAGAGACCCAGTACTTC.

In this sample, this clone turned up once. This chain connects TRBV5-1 to TRBJ2-3; 8 bases align to TRBD2. V shed 0 bases and J 2 bases; nucleotides not matched to a gene: 11. This CDR3 region has 18 residues. Per the germline V gene, CDR1 is SGHRS and CDR2 is YFSETQ. The CDR3, as DNA: TGCGCCAGCAGCTTGGGGAGCGGGAGAGGATTCTACACAGATACGCAGTATTTT. The encoded protein is CASSLGSGRGFYTDTQYF. Together with reference TRBV5-1 and TRBJ2-3, the CDR3 gives the full variable domain: KAGVTQTPRYLIKTRGQQVTLSCSPISGHRSVSWYQQTPGQGLQFLFEYFSETQRNKGNFPGRFSGRQFSNSRSEMNVSTLELGDSALYLCASSLGSGRGFYTDTQYFGPGTRLTVL.

The CDR3 bases are TGTGCCAGCAGTTTCCGCACAACAGGGTACCAGCCCCAGCATTTT. It is translated as CASSFRTTGYQPQHF. The V gene is TRBV28, the J gene TRBJ1-5; tentative D call: TRBD1 (6 bases). V lost 3 bases to trimming and J lost 7 bases, with 16 bases between them. Germline lookup yields CDR1 MDHEN and CDR2 SYDVKM. CDR3 size: 15 residues. Based on the CDR3 plus reference TRBV28 and TRBJ1-5, the full variable domain is DVKVTQSSRYLVKRTGEKVFLECVQDMDHENMFWYRQDPGLGLRLIYFSYDVKMKEKGDIPEGYSVSREKKERFSLILESASTNQTSMYLCASSFRTTGYQPQHFGDGTRLSIL.

The rearrangement joins TRBV12-5 to TRBJ2-7, with D unresolved. Trimming removed 3 bases at V and 5 bases at J, with 11 bases between. CDR1 and CDR2 from the germline V gene are LGHNT and FRNRAP. CDR3 length equals 13 residues. CDR3 protein: CASGFSSPHEQYF. CDR3 sequence (DNA): TGTGCTAGTGGTTTTTCAAGCCCTCACGAGCAGTACTTC.

The chain has TRBV25-1 and TRBJ2-3, with D unresolved. Germline values: CDR1 MGHDK, CDR2 SYGVNS. The CDR3 extends over 12 amino acids. V was cut by 8 bases and J by 7 bases, with 13 bases left in between. The CDR3 DNA sequence: TGTGCCAGCTCAACCGCTGGAAATACGCAGTATTTT. Protein: CASSTAGNTQYF.

The CDR3 DNA is TGTGCCAGATGGGTGCCTGGGGCCAACGTCCTGACTTTC. Its protein product is CARWVPGANVLTF. The rearrangement links TRBV2 to TRBJ2-6; the D is unclear. Trimming removed 9 bases at V and 2 bases at J, with 8 bases between. The CDR3 extends over 13 amino acids. Germline V gives CDR1 SNHLY, CDR2 FYNNEI.

The chain recombines TRBV15 with TRBJ2-1, with 7 positions matching TRBD2. CDR3 length: 16 residues. Germline V gives CDR1 LNHNV, CDR2 YYDKDF (reference sequence). After removal of 1 base from V and 0 bases from J, the junction contained 3 bases not matched to a gene. In DNA form, the CDR3 reads TGTGCCACCAGCAGAGGGGGCGGGAGCTCCTACAATGAGCAGTTCTTC. It encodes CATSRGGGSSYNEQFF.

V usage is TRBV5-1 and J usage is TRBJ2-2; D gene ambiguous. CDR1 and CDR2 from the germline V gene are SGHRS and YFSETQ. CDR3 length: 14 residues. V was trimmed by 0 bases and J by 4 bases, leaving 7 bases between them. The CDR3 DNA reads as TGCGCCAGCAGCTTGGTTGAGTTCACCGGGGAGCTGTTTTTT. Its translation is CASSLVEFTGELFF. The complete variable domain, with remaining parts taken from reference TRBV5-1 and TRBJ2-2, reads KAGVTQTPRYLIKTRGQQVTLSCSPISGHRSVSWYQQTPGQGLQFLFEYFSETQRNKGNFPGRFSGRQFSNSRSEMNVSTLELGDSALYLCASSLVEFTGELFFGEGSRLTVL.

The chain couples TRBV24-1 to TRBJ2-3, with TRBD2 identical over 12 bases. This CDR3 contains 19 residues. V lost 1 base to trimming and J lost 0 bases; unmatched junction nucleotides: 7. The V gene's germline CDR1 is KGHDR and CDR2 SFDVKD. Here the CDR3 DNA reads TGTGCCACCAGTGATTTAAAGGGAACTAGCGGGAGGAGCACAGATACGCAGTATTTT. Translation gives CATSDLKGTSGRSTDTQYF.

J is TRBJ1-3 and V is TRBV11-2; 9 bases map to TRBD1. CDR1 and CDR2 (germline): SGHAT, FQNNGV. Trimming removed 4 bases from V and 2 bases from J; junction bases left unmatched: 6. The CDR3 is 16 residues long. The CDR3 is CASSSVRTGAGNTIYF. In nucleotides, the CDR3 is TGTGCCAGCAGCTCCGTCCGGACAGGGGCTGGAAACACCATATATTTT.

The chain is built from TRBV12-3 or TRBV12-4 and TRBJ2-7, with D possibly being TRBD1 (5 bases). V was clipped by 4 bases and J by 2 bases, with 9 bases between them. CDR3 length equals 13 residues. The CDR3 nucleotides are TGTGCCAGCAGTTATGGCAGGGCCTACGAGCAGTACTTC. It translates to CASSYGRAYEQYF.

The chain recombines TRBV30 with TRBJ2-5; 7 positions agree with TRBD1. This CDR3 contains 12 residues. Germline assignment: CDR1 GTSNPN and CDR2 SVGIG (reference sequence). Unmatched junction bases numbered 4, after V lost 5 bases and J lost 4 bases. The chain's CDR3 is CAWEGQIETQYF. The CDR3 DNA reads TGTGCCTGGGAGGGACAGATAGAGACCCAGTACTTC.

This clone has a handful of counts. V gene TRBV5-5 combines with J gene TRBJ1-2; D remains unclear. The CDR3 spans 14 residues. V lost 7 bases to trimming and J lost 8 bases, with 21 bases between them. Germline assignment: CDR1 SGHKS and CDR2 YYEKEE (reference sequence). CDR3 amino acids: CASQAGPSTGGYTF. For the CDR3, the DNA is TGTGCCAGCCAGGCTGGACCCTCAACGGGGGGCTACACCTTC. Full variable domain (missing parts from reference TRBV5-5 and TRBJ1-2): DAGVTQSPTHLIKTRGQQVTLRCSPISGHKSVSWYQQVLGQGPQFIFQYYEKEERGRGNFPDRFSARQFPNYSSELNVNALLLGDSALYLCASQAGPSTGGYTFGSGTRLTVV.

The chain employs TRBV29-1 and TRBJ2-3, with TRBD2 matching 7 bases. The CDR3 consists of 12 residues. With V trimmed by 7 bases and J by 5 bases, 6 bases remained unmatched. Germline CDR1 SQVTM, CDR2 ANQGSEA. Written as DNA, the CDR3 is TGCAGCGCCGGGCGGGGGAGAGATACGCAGTATTTT. This sequence encodes CSAGRGRDTQYF.

The chain combines TRBV28 with TRBJ1-5, with D possibly being TRBD1 (5 bases). There are 13 residues in the CDR3. Germline CDR1 is MDHEN and CDR2 is SYDVKM. Deletions cut 4 bases from V and 3 bases from J, with 7 bases between. CDR3 coding DNA: TGTGCCAGCAGTTCTGGGGCCAATCAGCCCCAGCATTTT. Encoded protein: CASSSGANQPQHF. Drawing the rest from reference TRBV28 and TRBJ1-5, the complete variable domain is DVKVTQSSRYLVKRTGEKVFLECVQDMDHENMFWYRQDPGLGLRLIYFSYDVKMKEKGDIPEGYSVSREKKERFSLILESASTNQTSMYLCASSSGANQPQHFGDGTRLSIL.

The DNA for the CDR3 is TGTGCCAGCAGCGTCGGGCTAGCGGGATCGGACGAGCAGTACTTC. Translated, it gives CASSVGLAGSDEQYF. The V and J genes are TRBV9 and TRBJ2-7, with 9 positions matching TRBD2. Germline CDR1 and CDR2: SGDLS and YYNGEE. This CDR3 has 15 residues. The V segment lost 2 bases and the J segment 5 bases; nucleotides outside the gene matches: 8.

The rearrangement links TRBV11-2 to TRBJ2-7; D may be TRBD1 (6 bases). The CDR3 extends over 15 amino acids. The ends were cut back, 3 bases at V and 5 bases at J, with 17 bases in the middle. CDR1 SGHAT and CDR2 FQNNGV come from the germline V gene. CDR3 DNA sequence: TGTGCCAGCAGCTTTAGTTCAGGGGTTTCGGACGAGCAGTACTTC. This encodes CASSFSSGVSDEQYF. The variable domain in full, with the rest retrieved from reference TRBV11-2 and TRBJ2-7, is EAGVAQSPRYKIIEKRQSVAFWCNPISGHATLYWYQQILGQGPKLLIQFQNNGVVDDSQLPKDRFSAERLKGVDSTLKIQPAKLEDSAVYLCASSFSSGVSDEQYFGPGTRLTVT.

This clone appeared a single time. The gene calls are TRBV7-2 and TRBJ2-3, with D perhaps TRBD1 (5 bases). This CDR3 spans 14 amino acids. The V and J ends lost 4 bases and 7 bases respectively, with 15 bases between them. In germline, CDR1 is SGHTA, CDR2 FQGNSA. CDR3 DNA sequence: TGTGCCAGCAGCTGGGGTGGGGCGCAAAATACGCAGTATTTT. Its translation is CASSWGGAQNTQYF.

V gene TRBV25-1 combines with J gene TRBJ2-1; TRBD1 aligns across 9 bases. The CDR3 extends over 15 amino acids. Germline-derived CDR1 and CDR2 are MGHDK and SYGVNS. V lost 8 bases, J lost 7 bases, and 12 bases stayed unmatched. The CDR3 protein is CASHFVGTGKNEQFF. The CDR3 DNA reads TGTGCCAGCCACTTTGTTGGGACAGGGAAGAATGAGCAGTTCTTC.